The entry below describes one TCR beta chain. Clones were read by immunoSEQ multiplex PCR, and TCRdb kept only the in-frame ones, dropping some. Among under 100,000 clones, about 90% were seen once, and the ten largest hold approximately 18%. This CDR3 spans 16 amino acids. V was pared by 4 bases and J by 9 bases, with 13 bases of the junction left unmatched. Per the germline V gene, CDR1 is MNHEY and CDR2 is SVGAGI. The sample comes from a study of blood T cell repertoires in COVID-19. J is TRBJ1-5 and V is TRBV6-5; 9 positions match TRBD1. What was sequenced was peripheral blood. The sequence was obtained from a human donor in a cohort sampled during active COVID-19. CDR3 bases: TGTGCCAGCAGTTCCCACATAGGACAGGGGTCAGGGCCCCAGCATTTT. It codes for CASSSHIGQGSGPQHF.